There are many counts of the clone carrying this T cell receptor (beta chain). The antigen is not known. These data come from a study of CD8 T cells in ankylosing spondylitis. General study points: Some motif variants had been reported before (in reactive arthritis synovial fluid and blood). Disease-linked clones were found to be CD8+ and relatively rare in peripheral blood.

Researchers built TCR beta libraries using quantitative 5'-RACE with molecular barcodes. TCRdb re-analysed the 5' RACE reads in MiXCR, keeping a single row per CDR3 protein. This table has 150,000 to 200,000 distinct CDR3 sequences, roughly 18% appearing once. V was pared by 4 bases and J by 4 bases, with 16 bases between. The germline V gene has CDR1 MNHEY and CDR2 SVGAGI. The CDR3 consists of 15 residues. This chain uses TRBV6-5 with TRBJ1-1, with D possibly being TRBD1 (6 bases). This sequence originates from a male donor with ankylosing spondylitis or in good health (not recorded which). The specimen was blood, either unsorted or a sorted T cell fraction (not recorded which). DNA for the CDR3: TGTGCCAGCAGTTTCGACCCCAGGGGACGCACTGAAGCTTTCTTT. It translates to CASSFDPRGRTEAFF.